Included here is one T cell receptor (beta chain) sequence, with context. Its antigen is still unknown. No much larger clone exists at a distance of one base, and base qualities are not known. The data derive from a study of blood T cell repertoires in COVID-19 (dated by TCRdb to about 2020). Background for the entire study: Collaborator samples came from the United States, Italy and Spain and covered acute and convalescent phases of COVID-19. The material from the prospective study consisted of cDNA or gDNA derived from T cells, B-cell-depleted T cells, or PBMCs. Subjects who had been exposed to COVID-19, were actively infected with it, or had recovered from it provided the deeply sampled blood TCRbeta repertoires that made up the dataset. The repertoires were released in a freely available public database meant as a resource for research on the immune response to SARS-CoV-2. Samples were obtained from the ongoing ImmuneRACE study (first 160 participants) and from some 1,200 subjects provided by 6 global collaborators. Sample metadata almost always included a de-identified subject ID, COVID-19 status, age in years and sex. Where available, HLA class I and class II types were taken from metadata supplied by the sample provider and were not determined by assay-based typing.

Collaborating institutions collected whole blood in K2EDTA tubes following their own protocols. For TCRbeta analysis, collaborator samples were shipped as frozen whole blood, as isolated PBMCs, or as DNA extracted from either sample type. Beyond this particular receptor, the publication reports: The amount of clinical and demographic metadata varied by source and participant and was provided uncurated.

CDR1 and CDR2 are drawn from the germline V gene: MNHEY, SVGAGI. Trimming accounts for 6 bases at V and 0 bases at J, while the number of junction bases matched to no gene is 7. The CDR3 spans 15 residues, from the cysteine through the phenylalanine. Only the CDR3 portion is preserved as DNA: 45 bases, with reading frame beginning at the first base. TCRbeta CDR3 regions were amplified from genomic DNA by means of the immunoSEQ Assay, a bias-controlled multiplex PCR. In the original analysis: The number of nucleated cells in each sample was estimated by amplification of reference gene primers within the assay. To quantify the absolute abundance of each unique TCRbeta CDR3 rearrangement, sequence reads were collapsed and filtered. Productive Simpson clonality was computed per sample as the square root of Simpson's diversity index over productive rearrangements. TCRdb re-hosts the immuneACCESS table, in-frame sequences only. Its copies lack some clones; in the studies checked, an unresolved V gene accounts for under half of them, and the cause for the rest is not known. V and J calls and clone size are as listed in that table; D and trimming were resolved from the DNA. The sample contains around 140,000 clones, under 90% of them found a single time. The ten most abundant clones make up roughly two fifths of the sample.

The V and J segments used are TRBV6-5 and TRBJ2-5, and TRBD2 matches 7 of the central bases. This clonotype originated in a human donor in a cohort sampled during active COVID-19. The sequencing input was peripheral blood. This receptor carries the CDR3 CASRHQRGYQETQYF. The DNA sequence follows: TGTGCCAGCAGACATCAGCGGGGCTACCAAGAGACCCAGTACTTC.